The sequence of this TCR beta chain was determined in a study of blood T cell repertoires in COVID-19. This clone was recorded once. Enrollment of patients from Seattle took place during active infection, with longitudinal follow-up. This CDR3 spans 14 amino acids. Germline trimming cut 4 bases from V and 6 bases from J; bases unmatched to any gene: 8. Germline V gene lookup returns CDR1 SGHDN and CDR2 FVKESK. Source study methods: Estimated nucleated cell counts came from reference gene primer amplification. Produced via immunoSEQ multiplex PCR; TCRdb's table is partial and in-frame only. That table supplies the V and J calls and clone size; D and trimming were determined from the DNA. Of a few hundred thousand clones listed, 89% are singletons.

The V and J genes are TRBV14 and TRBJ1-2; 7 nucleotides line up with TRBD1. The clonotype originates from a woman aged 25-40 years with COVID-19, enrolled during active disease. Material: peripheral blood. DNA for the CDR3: TGTGCCAGCAGCCCACGACAGGGCTGGGATGGCTACACCTTC. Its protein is CASSPRQGWDGYTF.